This T cell receptor (beta chain) was sequenced in a study of T cell clones after liver transplantation. Study in general: TCRbeta sequencing after a pre-transplant mixed lymphocyte reaction identified graft-donor-reactive clones, later tracked in post-transplant blood. HCV positivity affected three of eight recipients; the rest lacked autoimmune or viral indications.

TCRdb's copy holds only in-frame clones and misses some; the assay was immunoSEQ multiplex PCR. Among 65,000 to 80,000 clones listed, over 70% were seen once. Study-wide results and caveats: Graft donor-reactive T cells may have migrated into the graft rather than being deleted. In a couple of subjects, few donor cells limited the measurable donor-reactive repertoire.

For this clone: As yet, its antigen is unknown.

The CDR3 contains 15 residues. Germline-derived CDR1 and CDR2 are KGHSH and LQKENI. Trimming took 2 bases from V and 5 from J, leaving 12 bases between them. Sequencing used CD4+ T cells from blood, obtained before liver transplant. The V gene is TRBV18, the J gene TRBJ2-2; perhaps D is TRBD1 or TRBD2 (5 bases each). This TCR was recovered from a human donor who received a liver transplant. Written as DNA, the CDR3 is TGTGCCAGCTCACCAAGAGGGGTTTATACCGGGGAGCTGTTTTTT. This translates into CASSPRGVYTGELFF.